The clone carrying this TCR beta chain was observed a handful of times. Its specificity is unknown. The sample comes from a study of T cells after yellow fever vaccination. MiXCR, run by TCRdb on the 5' RACE reads, gives a single entry per CDR3 protein. The data hold around 310,000 distinct CDR3 sequences, with 3% to 4.5% observed a single time. The CDR3 totals 13 residues. The germline gives CDR1 DFQATT, CDR2 SNEGSKA (reference sequence). V shed 2 bases, J shed 8 bases, and the junction held 6 bases outside the gene matches. The study, taken as a whole, reports: Compared with primary, the secondary response was weaker and peaked at day 5, not 15. Most primary-vaccination clones recurred post-booster (approximately 96% CD4, 88% CD8).

This sequence was found in a man in his late teens or twenties who received the YFV17D yellow fever vaccine. The sequencing here drew on PBMCs, taken 5 days after the yellow fever booster vaccination. The chain employs TRBV20-1 and TRBJ2-3; 8 bases match TRBD2. DNA for the CDR3: TGCAGTGCTAGACTAGCGGGCACGGGTACGCAGTATTTT. It translates to CSARLAGTGTQYF.